The next 21 T cell receptor beta chains were all read from a single sample in a study of blood T cell repertoires in COVID-19. TCRdb's copy holds only in-frame clones and misses some; the assay was immunoSEQ multiplex PCR. The sample lists approximately 100,000 clones, approximately 90% seen once, with 3% to 3.5% in the top ten. The specimen was peripheral blood. The receptors originated from a middle-aged man in a cohort sampled during active COVID-19.

V and J are TRBV4-2 and TRBJ2-2, with 12 bases identical to TRBD2. Trimming cost V 4 bases and J 4 bases; bases outside gene matches: 10. The CDR3 contains 18 residues. CDR1 is LGHNA, CDR2 YNFKEQ, per germline. The CDR3 region is CASSPHPSGGAGTGELFF. The CDR3 bases are TGTGCCAGCAGCCCACACCCTAGCGGGGGGGCGGGCACCGGGGAGCTGTTTTTT.

The V call is TRBV19, the J call TRBJ2-2; possibly TRBD2 for D (6 bases). This CDR3 has 15 residues. With 7 bases removed from V and 0 bases from J, the gap between germline ends came to 12 bases. Germline V gene data show CDR1 as LNHDA and CDR2 as SQIVND (reference sequence). Here the CDR3 DNA reads TGTGCCAGTAATCTGGGGGGTTCGAACACCGGGGAGCTGTTTTTT. It specifies CASNLGGSNTGELFF.

The V and J genes are TRBV29-1 and TRBJ1-1; D gene ambiguous. Trimming removed 6 bases from V and 1 base from J, with 12 bases in between. There are 13 residues in the CDR3. Germline CDR1 and CDR2: SQVTM and ANQGSEA. The CDR3 reads CSVRAQENTEAFF. CDR3 nucleotides: TGCAGCGTGAGGGCGCAGGAGAACACTGAAGCTTTCTTT.

The chain is built from TRBV4-3 and TRBJ1-4; 8 nucleotides align to TRBD1. With 0 bases clipped from V and 0 bases from J, the junction kept 9 bases outside the gene matches. This CDR3 has 19 amino acids. Per germline, CDR1 LGHNA and CDR2 YSLEER. The CDR3 sequence is CASSQDLPGGPATNEKLFF. CDR3 in DNA: TGCGCCAGCAGCCAAGACCTACCAGGGGGCCCTGCAACTAATGAAAAACTGTTTTTT.

The rearrangement joins TRBV5-1 to TRBJ1-1; D remains ambiguous. V lost 1 base and J lost 1, with 11 bases in between. Germline CDR1 and CDR2: SGHRS and YFSETQ. The CDR3 has 15 residues. The CDR3 bases are TGCGCCAGCAGCTTGAACCTTGCGGGGAACACTGAAGCTTTCTTT. Its translation: CASSLNLAGNTEAFF.

The chain links TRBV18 to TRBJ1-1, with D unclear. The CDR3 sequence is 13 residues long. CDR1 is KGHSH, CDR2 LQKENI, per germline. The V gene lost 2 bases and the J gene lost 3 bases, with 7 bases spanning the gap. CDR3 bases: TGTGCCAGCTCACCAAAGAGGGACACTGAAGCTTTCTTT. Its protein product is CASSPKRDTEAFF.

This clone was recorded only once. This chain uses TRBV3-1 (or the pseudogene TRBV3-2) with TRBJ2-4; possible D gene TRBD1, 7 bases. Germline V CDR1 and CDR2: LGHDT, YNNKEL (reference sequence). V dropped 3 bases and J dropped 9 bases, with 12 bases sitting between them. This CDR3 region has 13 residues. CDR3 loop: CASSQYRGGIQYF. DNA for the CDR3: TGTGCCAGCAGCCAGTACAGGGGAGGCATTCAGTACTTC.

In regard to this clone: Additional DNA sequences in this sample encode the identical CDR3. The V gene is TRBV5-4, the J gene TRBJ1-1; D gene unclear. V was clipped by 1 base and J by 8 bases, with 6 bases between them. The CDR3 totals 11 residues. Per germline, CDR1 SGHNT and CDR2 YYREEE (reference sequence). CDR3 nucleotide sequence: TGTGCCAGCAGCTTGAGAGGCGAAGCTTTCTTT. Translating it yields CASSLRGEAFF.

The chain carries TRBV12-3 or TRBV12-4 and TRBJ2-1, with a weak D call TRBD2 (5 bases). The V gene lost 6 bases and the J gene lost 0 bases, with 6 bases spanning the gap. The CDR3 extends over 13 amino acids. The CDR3 loop reads CASSGDSYNEQFF. The CDR3 DNA sequence: TGTGCCAGCAGCGGGGACTCCTACAATGAGCAGTTCTTC.

The chain links TRBV7-7 to TRBJ1-2; TRBD1 aligns across 9 bases. The CDR3 runs to 17 residues. With 4 bases clipped from V and 0 bases from J, the junction kept 9 bases outside the gene matches. Germline V gives CDR1 SSHAT, CDR2 FNYEAQ (reference sequence). As DNA, the CDR3 is TGTGCCAGCAGCTCTACAGGGGGCGATAACCCTAACTATGGCTACACCTTC. Amino acid sequence: CASSSTGGDNPNYGYTF.

V and J are TRBV4-1 and TRBJ2-2; no definite D call. From germline, CDR1 is MGHRA and CDR2 YSYEKL. The CDR3 length is 13 residues. V lost 4 bases, J lost 7 bases, and 10 bases lay in between. The CDR3 DNA follows: TGCGCCAGCAGCCCGGCGGCGGTCGGGGAGCTGTTTTTT. Translation: CASSPAAVGELFF.

The chain recombines TRBV19 with TRBJ1-5; 11 nucleotides line up with TRBD1. This CDR3 has 15 residues. Germline CDR1 is LNHDA and CDR2 is SQIVND (reference sequence). V was clipped by 3 bases and J by 5 bases; unmatched bases: 3. CDR3 amino acids: CASSIQGQGDQPQHF. For the CDR3, the DNA is TGTGCCAGTAGTATTCAGGGACAGGGGGATCAGCCCCAGCATTTT.

This chain joins TRBV11-2 and TRBJ2-5; D gene ambiguous. This CDR3 region has 13 residues. V was trimmed by 0 bases and J by 3 bases, leaving 5 bases between them. Germline loops: CDR1 SGHAT, CDR2 FQNNGV. CDR3 in amino acids: CASSLEPEETQYF. CDR3 coding DNA: TGTGCCAGCAGCTTAGAACCGGAAGAGACCCAGTACTTC.

This clone appeared a single time. The rearrangement links TRBV20-1 to TRBJ1-2; D not resolved. The CDR3 spans 14 residues. Germline V gives CDR1 DFQATT, CDR2 SNEGSKA (reference sequence). V shed 3 bases and J shed 6 bases, with 17 bases lying between them. The CDR3 region is CSASGIARVDGYTF. The CDR3 DNA reads TGCAGTGCTAGTGGAATTGCGAGGGTGGATGGCTACACCTTC.

The V call is TRBV5-6, the J call TRBJ2-4; 7 nucleotides agree with TRBD1. This CDR3 comprises 15 residues. The germline V gene has CDR1 SGHDT and CDR2 YYEEEE. Germline trimming cut 4 bases from V and 3 bases from J; bases unmatched to any gene: 7. CDR3: CASSLRTGIKNIQYF. In DNA, the CDR3 is TGTGCCAGCAGCCTCAGGACAGGTATCAAAAACATTCAGTACTTC.

The rearrangement uses TRBV19 and TRBJ1-3; TRBD1 might be the D (6 bases). This CDR3 is 16 amino acids long. V lost 3 bases and J 0 bases, leaving 12 bases between the germline ends. The germline CDR1 and CDR2 sequences are LNHDA and SQIVND (reference sequence). DNA of the CDR3: TGTGCCAGTAGTATGGGAACAGGGAACTCTGGAAACACCATATATTTT. This codes for CASSMGTGNSGNTIYF. Full variable domain (outside the CDR3, taken from reference TRBV19 and TRBJ1-3): DGGITQSPKYLFRKEGQNVTLSCEQNLNHDAMYWYRQDPGQGLRLIYYSQIVNDFQKGDIAEGYSVSREKKESFPLTVTSAQKNPTAFYLCASSMGTGNSGNTIYFGEGSWLTVV.

The chain recombines TRBV6-5 with TRBJ2-6; 7 nucleotides agree with TRBD1. The CDR3 runs to 15 residues. Germline CDR1 reads MNHEY; CDR2 reads SVGAGI. After removal of 6 bases from V and 0 bases from J, the junction contained 2 bases not matched to a gene. The CDR3 sequence: CASRNRGSGANVLTF. CDR3 nucleotide sequence: TGTGCCAGCAGGAACAGGGGCTCTGGGGCCAACGTCCTGACTTTC.

The V and J genes are TRBV4-3 and TRBJ1-2, with a tentative D call TRBD1 (6 bases). Trimming pared 4 bases from V and 4 bases from J, leaving 16 bases between. This CDR3 region has 15 residues. Germline assignment: CDR1 LGHNA and CDR2 YSLEER. The CDR3 region has the DNA TGCGCCAGCAGCCCAACTTTCGGACAGATCTATGGCTACACCTTC. Translated, it gives CASSPTFGQIYGYTF.

This clone was detected only once. The genes are TRBV24-1 and TRBJ1-1; 8 nucleotides line up with TRBD1. Trimming at V came to 7 bases and at J to 1 base, leaving 1 base not matched to a gene. CDR3 length equals 13 residues. In germline, CDR1 is KGHDR, CDR2 SFDVKD. CDR3: CATRGTGNTEAFF. In DNA form, the CDR3 reads TGTGCCACCAGAGGGACAGGGAACACTGAAGCTTTCTTT.

The rearrangement links TRBV21-1 to TRBJ2-1; the table gives TRBD2 as D, unverified against the DNA. TRBV21-1 corresponds to a pseudogene. The CDR3 has 16 residues. The CDR3 DNA follows: TGTGCCAGCAGCCAGGCGCGGGGGAGCTCCTACAATGAGCAGTTCTTC. Protein product: CASSQARGSSYNEQFF.

The V and J genes are TRBV11-2 and TRBJ2-3; the D gene is possibly TRBD2 (5 bases). There are 14 residues in the CDR3. Germline V lookup: CDR1 SGHAT, CDR2 FQNNGV. V was clipped by 4 bases and J by 4 bases, with 12 bases between them. The CDR3 here is CASSSAPGADTQYF. As DNA, the CDR3 is TGTGCCAGCAGCTCGGCCCCCGGGGCAGATACGCAGTATTTT.